This TCR beta chain emerged from a study of a mutant IDH1 vaccine in newly diagnosed glioma (dated by TCRdb to the early 2020s). About the study as a whole: Of the roughly 34 treated patients, 62.5% were male and roughly 38% were female, and a mean age of 40.4 years was recorded. For exploratory analyses, longitudinal TCRB deep sequencing was carried out in around 26 treated patients wherever samples were available. Prior to enrollment, patients had been given standard therapy consisting of radiotherapy alone, temozolomide alone, or radiochemotherapy with temozolomide, with the combination given to most patients. Peripheral blood was drawn at six visits: V03 (baseline), V05, V07, V10, V12 and V13. Results the study describes overall, beyond this receptor: Pseudoprogression appeared unrelated to alterations in the top peripheral T cell clonotypes detected by TCRB sequencing. Immune responses induced by the vaccine were seen in roughly 92% of patients across multiple MHC alleles. Selection of PBMC samples for TCRB deep sequencing was based on availability. It was noted by the authors that analyses of patient blood samples could not be reproduced owing to sample limitations.

The library was made by the immunoSEQ multiplex PCR assay. The hsTCRB Kit was used according to the manufacturer's protocol to amplify rearranged TCR beta chain sequences. Sequencing of TCRB libraries was carried out on an Illumina MiSeq. On the study's bioinformatics: The proprietary platform of the kit vendor was used for demultiplexing, trimming and gene mapping. Not all clones reach the TCRdb copy of this immuneACCESS table, which keeps in-frame sequences only. Checked studies attribute under half of the gap to unresolved V genes and leave the rest unexplained. That table is the source of V, J and clone size, and D and trimming were worked out from the DNA. This sample has about 66,000 clones in its table, and 86% of those were observed once. The biggest ten clones account for 2.9% of the sample. As to this clone: The antigen it recognizes is unknown. No base quality values were provided; no much bigger clone lies one nucleotide off.

From a lookup of the germline V gene, CDR1 and CDR2 are MGHRA and YSYEKL. After removal of 2 bases from V and 9 bases from J, the junction retains 12 bases not matched to a gene. The cysteine opens and the phenylalanine closes a CDR3 of 17 amino acids. Only the CDR3 DNA stays, 51 bases, in frame from base 1. The meaning of the sample's time point label: baseline, week 1 (first vaccination visit). The treatment or condition label corresponds to: pre-vaccination baseline after standard-of-care therapy. All donors had newly diagnosed IDH1-mutant astrocytomas of WHO grade 3 or 4 that showed loss of nuclear ATRX. The samples were drawn from NOA16, a multicentre, single-arm, open-label phase I trial in Germany that tested a mutant IDH1 peptide vaccine in humans for the first time. For immunogenicity testing, the blood drawn at visit V03 was used as the baseline sample. Genomic DNA for TCRB sequencing was extracted from EDTA blood using the DNeasy Blood and Tissue Kit.

The rearranged chain carries TRBV4-1 and TRBJ1-6; the central 8 bases match TRBD1. This receptor was identified in a man aged 25 to 45 with glioma. The sample consisted of PBMCs, taken from a glioma patient treated with radiotherapy, temozolomide or both. The CDR3 amino acid sequence is: CASSQPFSGTGGSPLHF. The sequenced DNA is TGCGCCAGCAGCCAACCTTTCTCAGGGACAGGTGGTTCACCCCTCCACTTT.